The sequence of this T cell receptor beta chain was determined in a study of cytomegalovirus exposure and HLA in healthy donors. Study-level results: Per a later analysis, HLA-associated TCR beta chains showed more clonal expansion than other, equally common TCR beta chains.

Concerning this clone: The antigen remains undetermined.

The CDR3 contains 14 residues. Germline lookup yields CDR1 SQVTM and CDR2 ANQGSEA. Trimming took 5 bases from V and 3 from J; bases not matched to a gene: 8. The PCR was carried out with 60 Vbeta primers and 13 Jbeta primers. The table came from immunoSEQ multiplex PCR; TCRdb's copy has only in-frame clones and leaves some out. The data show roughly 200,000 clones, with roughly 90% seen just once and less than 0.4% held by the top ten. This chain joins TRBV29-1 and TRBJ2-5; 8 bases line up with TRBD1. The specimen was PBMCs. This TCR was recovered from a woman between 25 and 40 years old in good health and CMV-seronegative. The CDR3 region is CSVRAGGFEETQYF. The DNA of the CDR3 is TGCAGCGTTCGTGCAGGGGGCTTTGAAGAGACCCAGTACTTC.